Presented here are 7 T cell receptor beta chains from one specimen sequenced in a study of T-cell memory formation after mild COVID-19. TCRdb itself ran the 5' RACE reads through MiXCR, one entry per CDR3 protein. The sample includes about 180,000 distinct CDR3 sequences, around 18% of them seen just once. Sequenced input: PBMCs or a T cell subset sorted from them (not recorded which). These receptor sequences come from a man aged 18-30 years who had mild COVID-19 (a few samples of this study predate the infection). Cell type and time point are not known.

This clonotype occurred a few times. This chain uses TRBV7-3 with TRBJ1-6; 12 nucleotides align to TRBD1. In germline, CDR1 is SGHTA, CDR2 FQGTGA. J lost 9 bases, V lost 5 bases, and 5 bases had no gene match. This CDR3 is 15 amino acids long. The CDR3 coding sequence is TGTGCCAGCAGCCTCCGGGACAGGGGGCTTTCACCCCTCCACTTT. Translated: CASSLRDRGLSPLHF. The full variable domain, in which reference TRBV7-3 and TRBJ1-6 provide the parts outside the CDR3, is GAGVSQTPSNKVTEKGKYVELRCDPISGHTALYWYRQSLGQGPEFLIYFQGTGAADDSGLPNDRFFAVRPEGSVSTLKIQRTERGDSAVYLCASSLRDRGLSPLHFGNGTRLTVT.

Note on this clonotype: The junction does not match germline at one end; this may be a read error. The chain is built from TRBV12-3 or TRBV12-4 and TRBJ2-7; D call uncertain. CDR3 length: 14 amino acids. The CDR3 DNA follows: TGTGCCAGCAGTTTTGGGCTTGTTCGGTACGTGCAGTACTTC. Translation: CASSFGLVRYVQYF.

This clonotype was seen a handful of times. The rearrangement joins TRBV11-2 to TRBJ1-6; D gene uncertain. This CDR3 spans 16 amino acids. Trimming pared 4 bases from V and 5 bases from J, leaving 15 bases between. CDR1 is SGHAT and CDR2 is FQNNGV in the germline V gene. CDR3 in DNA: TGTGCCAGCAGCTCCCGCCCGAGGATCAATAATTCACCCCTCCACTTT. Residues: CASSSRPRINNSPLHF.

This clonotype was observed at least ten times. This sequence joins TRBV11-2 and TRBJ1-1; unclear D gene. V was shortened by 0 bases and J by 0 bases, with 11 bases between the two germline ends. The CDR3 consists of 16 residues. The germline gives CDR1 SGHAT, CDR2 FQNNGV. The CDR3 nucleotides read TGTGCCAGCAGCTTAGAGTTTGGAAAAATGAACACTGAAGCTTTCTTT. It codes for CASSLEFGKMNTEAFF.

This clonotype showed up just a few times. The chain couples TRBV5-1 to TRBJ1-3, with a tentative D call TRBD1 (6 bases). The CDR3 spans 16 residues. V dropped 2 bases and J dropped 4 bases, with 16 bases sitting between them. Germline V gives CDR1 SGHRS, CDR2 YFSETQ. CDR3 nucleotides: TGCGCCAGCAGCTTCGGACAGCAAGTATCAGGAAACACCATATATTTT. Translating it yields CASSFGQQVSGNTIYF. Filled out from reference TRBV5-1 and TRBJ1-3, the complete variable domain reads KAGVTQTPRYLIKTRGQQVTLSCSPISGHRSVSWYQQTPGQGLQFLFEYFSETQRNKGNFPGRFSGRQFSNSRSEMNVSTLELGDSALYLCASSFGQQVSGNTIYFGEGSWLTVV.

This clonotype was detected ten times or more. The rearrangement links TRBV24-1 to TRBJ2-5; TRBD2 aligns across 14 bases. The CDR3 has 15 residues. Germline CDR1 is KGHDR and CDR2 is SFDVKD. V lost 9 bases, J lost 5 bases, and 7 bases stayed unmatched. The CDR3 DNA reads as TGTGCCACCGAAGGGACTAGCGGGGGCCGGGAGACCCAGTACTTC. This translates into CATEGTSGGRETQYF.

This clonotype was seen more than once but under ten times. The V gene is TRBV7-9, the J gene TRBJ1-1; the D is unclear. CDR3 length equals 14 residues. Germline assignment: CDR1 SEHNR and CDR2 FQNEAQ (reference sequence). The V end was cut by 7 bases, the J end by 4 bases, with 16 bases between. The CDR3, as DNA: TGTGCCAGCACCGTAAAGGGCGGTGGCACTGAAGCTTTCTTT. Its protein product is CASTVKGGGTEAFF.